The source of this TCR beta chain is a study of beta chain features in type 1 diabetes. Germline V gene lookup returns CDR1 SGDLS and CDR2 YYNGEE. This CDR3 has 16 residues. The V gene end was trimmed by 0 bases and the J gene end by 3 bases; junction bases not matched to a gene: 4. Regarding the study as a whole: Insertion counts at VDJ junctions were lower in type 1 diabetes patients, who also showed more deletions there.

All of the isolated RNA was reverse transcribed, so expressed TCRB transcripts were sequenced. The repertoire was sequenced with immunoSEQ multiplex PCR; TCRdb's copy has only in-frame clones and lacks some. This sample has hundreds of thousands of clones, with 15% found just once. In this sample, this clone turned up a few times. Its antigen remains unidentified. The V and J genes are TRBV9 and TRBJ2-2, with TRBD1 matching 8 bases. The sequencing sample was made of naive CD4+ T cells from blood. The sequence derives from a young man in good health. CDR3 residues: CASSVVGTGYTGELFF. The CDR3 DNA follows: TGTGCCAGCAGCGTAGTCGGGACAGGCTACACCGGGGAGCTGTTTTTT.